This TCR beta chain stems from a study of shared clonotypes between healthy human individuals. Some clones are missing from TCRdb's copy, which holds only in-frame ones; the method was immunoSEQ multiplex PCR. The sample includes roughly 1.4 million clones, 98% seen only once; the top ten take 0.36%. V was shortened by 6 bases and J by 1 base, with 6 bases between the two germline ends. CDR1 and CDR2 (germline): DFQATT, SNEGSKA (reference sequence). The CDR3 has 11 amino acids. This chain links TRBV20-1 with TRBJ1-1; D uncertain. This receptor was taken from a man between 25 and 39 years old in good health. The sequencing input was naive CD4+ T cells sorted from blood. Subset noted: CD45RA+ positively selected. The CDR3, as DNA: TGCAGTGCCAGCGAGAACACTGAAGCTTTCTTT. Translation gives CSASENTEAFF.